Listed below are T cell receptor beta chains from one sample, sequenced in a study of blood T cell repertoires in COVID-19. The repertoire was sequenced with immunoSEQ multiplex PCR; TCRdb's copy has only in-frame clones and lacks some. Here the sample spans under 20,000 clones, just under 90% being singletons. The sample taken for sequencing was peripheral blood. Source of these receptors: a human donor in a cohort sampled during active COVID-19. The CDR3 runs from the conserved cysteine through the conserved F or W. The D gene is left open where the match is weak. Clone size is shown for a subset of rows, as once, few, many or a class of expanded clone.

d_call	clone_size	v_call	j_call	cdr3_aa	cdr3_nt
TRBD1	.	TRBV18	TRBJ2-2	CASSARQGEALRELFF	TGTGCCAGCTCGGCTAGACAGGGCGAGGCCCTCCGGGAGCTGTTTTTT
.	.	TRBV6-2/TRBV6-3	TRBJ1-1	CASSLPSGASEAFF	TGTGCCAGCAGCTTACCCTCTGGGGCGAGTGAAGCTTTCTTT
.	.	TRBV21-1	TRBJ2-7	CASSLRLAGPPFYYEQYF	TGTGCCAGCAGCCTCCGACTAGCGGGACCGCCATTCTACTACGAGCAGTACTTC
.	.	TRBV28	TRBJ1-1	CASSLAENTEAFF	TGTGCCAGCAGTTTGGCCGAGAACACTGAAGCTTTCTTT
TRBD1	.	TRBV30	TRBJ1-6	CAWNQGAGNSPLHF	TGTGCCTGGAACCAGGGGGCTGGGAATTCACCCCTCCACTTT
TRBD2	once	TRBV19	TRBJ2-7	CASSIVPSGSKSHEQYF	TGTGCCAGTAGTATAGTTCCTAGCGGGAGCAAGAGCCACGAGCAGTACTTC
.	once	TRBV7-2	TRBJ2-7	CASSFSVEQYF	TGTGCCAGCAGCTTTTCGGTCGAGCAGTACTTC
TRBD1	.	TRBV7-3	TRBJ2-5	CASSLVPGGMETQYF	TGTGCCAGCAGCTTAGTCCCAGGGGGAATGGAGACCCAGTACTTC
TRBD2	.	TRBV6-2/TRBV6-3	TRBJ2-4	CASSYSSREAPNIQYF	TGTGCCAGCAGTTACTCGTCGCGGGAGGCCCCAAACATTCAGTACTTC
.	.	TRBV19	TRBJ2-7	CASSAQPRESYEQYF	TGTGCCAGTTCCGCCCAACCGAGGGAATCCTACGAGCAGTACTTC
.	.	TRBV5-5	TRBJ1-5	CASSWEGIGNQPQHF	TGTGCCAGCAGCTGGGAGGGAATAGGGAATCAGCCCCAGCATTTT
.	.	TRBV7-2	TRBJ2-3	CASSLPGSARDTQYF	TGTGCCAGCAGCTTACCGGGATCAGCAAGGGATACGCAGTATTTT
TRBD2	.	TRBV6-2/TRBV6-3	TRBJ2-1	CASSHYSGASSYNEQFF	TGTGCCAGCAGTCATTACAGCGGGGCCAGCTCCTACAATGAGCAGTTCTTC